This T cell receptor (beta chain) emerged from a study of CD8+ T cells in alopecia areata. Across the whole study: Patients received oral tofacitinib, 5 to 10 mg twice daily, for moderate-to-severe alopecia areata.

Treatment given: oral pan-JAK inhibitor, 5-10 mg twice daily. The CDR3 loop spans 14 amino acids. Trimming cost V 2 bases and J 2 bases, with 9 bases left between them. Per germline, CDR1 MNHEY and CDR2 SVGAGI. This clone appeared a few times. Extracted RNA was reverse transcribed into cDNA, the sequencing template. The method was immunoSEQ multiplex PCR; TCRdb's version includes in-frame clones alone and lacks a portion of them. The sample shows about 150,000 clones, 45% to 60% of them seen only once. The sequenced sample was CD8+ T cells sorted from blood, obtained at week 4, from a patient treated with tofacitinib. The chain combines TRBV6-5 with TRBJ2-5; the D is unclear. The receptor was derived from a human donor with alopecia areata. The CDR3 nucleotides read TGTGCCAGCAGTTACATGGTAGCACAAGAGACCCAGTACTTC. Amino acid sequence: CASSYMVAQETQYF.